This T cell receptor (beta chain) was sequenced for a study of cytomegalovirus exposure and HLA in healthy donors. Primers: 60 Vbeta forward and 13 Jbeta reverse. Assay used: immunoSEQ multiplex PCR; TCRdb lists only in-frame clones, some missing. The sample gives approximately 110,000 clones, 70% to 85% of which show up once; 3.5% to 4.5% is in the top ten. The CDR3 has 15 residues. Germline V gene lookup returns CDR1 SGHDT and CDR2 YYEEEE. The junction had 11 bases not matched to a gene; V was cut back by 4 bases and J by 5 bases. Specimen: PBMCs. This TCR came from a human donor in good health. The gene calls are TRBV5-6 and TRBJ1-1, with 7 bases matching TRBD1. This chain's CDR3 is CASSPSQPGGTEAFF. CDR3 nucleotide sequence: TGTGCCAGCAGCCCCTCACAGCCAGGGGGGACTGAAGCTTTCTTT.